The clone carrying this T cell receptor beta chain was found many times. Its antigen is undetermined. This sample was taken from a study of CD8+CD57+ T cells in acquired aplastic anemia. Study-level points and caveats: Between patients and controls, approximately 29 CD8+ CDR3 sequences were found in common.

All patients picked for sequencing had shown, by flow cytometry, an expansion of CD8+CD57+ cells. CDR3 and TCR beta VDJ profiling relied on a genomic DNA template. Each CDR3 protein is one row after TCRdb ran MiXCR on the reads. The repertoire consists of fewer than 200,000 distinct CDR3 sequences, with less than 50% occurring once and the leading ten covering 13%. Between the trimmed V and J ends, which lost 5 bases and 3 bases, there was a span of 20 bases. This CDR3 region has 16 residues. Sequencing used sorted CD4+, CD8+, or CD8+CD57+ T cells (not recorded which) from PBMCs. The origin of this receptor is a human donor with aplastic anemia. V gene TRBV12-3 or TRBV12-4 combines with J gene TRBJ2-7; D might be TRBD1 or TRBD2, each matching 5 bases. The CDR3 sequence is CASSNYPDSGSYEQYF. The CDR3, as DNA: TGTGCCAGCAGTAACTACCCAGACAGCGGAAGCTACGAGCAGTACTTC.